Listed here are 30 T cell receptor beta chains from one sample, sequenced in a study of early T cells in non-severe SARS-CoV-2 infection. TCRdb analysed the 5' RACE reads with MiXCR anew, one entry per CDR3 protein. The table has under 95,000 distinct CDR3 sequences, more than 12% seen once; the top ten hold less than 7%. Sequences were obtained from whole blood. These receptors all come from an adult who was a healthcare worker with PCR-confirmed SARS-CoV-2 infection or an uninfected control (not recorded which).

The table lists this clonotype with a few counts. The chain recombines TRBV7-3 with TRBJ2-3, with 8 bases identical to TRBD2. CDR1 is SGHTA, CDR2 FQGTGA, per germline. With 3 bases clipped from V and 3 bases from J, the junction kept 2 bases outside the gene matches. There are 14 residues in the CDR3. The DNA of the CDR3 is TGTGCCAGCAGCTTCGGGAGGGTGACAGATACGCAGTATTTT. It encodes CASSFGRVTDTQYF.

There are many counts of this clonotype. The chain links TRBV14 to TRBJ2-7; D might be TRBD2 (6 bases). The CDR3 is 16 amino acids. The V and J ends lost 0 bases and 2 bases respectively, with 14 bases between them. CDR1 is SGHDN, CDR2 FVKESK, per germline. The CDR3 protein is CASSQDETGVPYEQYF. CDR3 in DNA: TGTGCCAGCAGCCAAGATGAAACGGGAGTGCCCTACGAGCAGTACTTC. Supplemented by reference TRBV14 and TRBJ2-7, the full variable domain reads EAGVTQFPSHSVIEKGQTVTLRCDPISGHDNLYWYRRVMGKEIKFLLHFVKESKQDESGMPNNRFLAERTGGTYSTLKVQPAELEDSGVYFCASSQDETGVPYEQYFGPGTRLTVT.

The sample holds a few counts of this clonotype. J is TRBJ2-7 and V is TRBV5-6, with TRBD1 matching over 7 bases. The CDR3 runs to 14 residues. J lost 2 bases, V lost 2 bases, and 4 bases had no gene match. Per germline, CDR1 SGHDT and CDR2 YYEEEE. The CDR3 DNA sequence: TGTGCCAGCAGCTTAGGGGGCGCGCCCTACGAGCAGTACTTC. Amino acid sequence: CASSLGGAPYEQYF.

The chain joins TRBV6-1 to TRBJ1-1; D unresolved. The CDR3 length is 14 residues. Trimming pared 7 bases from V and 0 bases from J, leaving 12 bases between. Germline values: CDR1 MNHNS, CDR2 SASEGT. The CDR3 DNA reads TGTGCCAGCAATCCGACGGGCATGAACACTGAAGCTTTCTTT. The encoded protein is CASNPTGMNTEAFF.

In its sample, this clonotype was seen once. Sequence at one end of the junction differs from germline and may be a read error. The chain joins TRBV7-2 to TRBJ2-3, with 9 nucleotides matching TRBD2. Looked up from germline, CDR1 is SGHTA and CDR2 is FQGNSA. The CDR3 is made up of 15 amino acids. The CDR3 here is CASSLAGLRTDTQYF. CDR3 in DNA: TGTGCCAGCAGCCTAGCGGGATTACGCACAGATACGCAGTATTTT.

The chain is built from TRBV4-1 and TRBJ2-1, with no clear D. The CDR3 contains 15 residues. Germline values: CDR1 MGHRA, CDR2 YSYEKL. Trimming left V 0 bases short and J 2 bases short, with 8 bases between. This CDR3 is CASSQEEVTYNEQFF. The CDR3 DNA follows: TGCGCCAGCAGCCAAGAGGAAGTCACCTACAATGAGCAGTTCTTC.

This clonotype has more than one count but fewer than ten. The chain is built from TRBV18 and TRBJ2-2, with D hard to call. Trimming shortened V by 2 bases and J by 0 bases, and 10 bases separated the two germline ends. The germline gives CDR1 KGHSH, CDR2 LQKENI. The CDR3 loop spans 16 amino acids. For the CDR3, the DNA is TGTGCCAGCTCACCAAGTTCACGCCCGAACACCGGGGAGCTGTTTTTT. Translation: CASSPSSRPNTGELFF.

V and J are TRBV2 and TRBJ1-2; TRBD1 aligns across 7 bases. V lost 6 bases, J lost 5 bases, and 9 bases stayed unmatched. This CDR3 spans 14 amino acids. Germline-derived CDR1 and CDR2 are SNHLY and FYNNEI. CDR3 loop: CASRGYRGNYGYTF. The CDR3 region has the DNA TGTGCCAGCAGGGGATACAGGGGTAATTATGGCTACACCTTC.

This chain links TRBV19 with TRBJ2-1; D call uncertain. The V gene's germline CDR1 is LNHDA and CDR2 SQIVND (reference sequence). The CDR3 runs to 14 residues. With 0 bases removed from V and 8 bases from J, the gap between germline ends came to 11 bases. CDR3 protein: CASSIDKPTDEQFF. As DNA, the CDR3 is TGTGCCAGTAGTATAGATAAGCCAACGGATGAGCAGTTCTTC.

The V gene is TRBV25-1, the J gene TRBJ1-2; D is undetermined. The germline V gene encodes CDR1 MGHDK and CDR2 SYGVNS. The CDR3 consists of 12 residues. V shed 4 bases and J shed 6 bases, with 9 bases lying between them. This CDR3 reads CASSVGRNGYTF. The CDR3 DNA sequence: TGTGCCAGCAGTGTCGGCAGAAATGGCTACACCTTC.

Concerning this clonotype itself: This is likely a read error, given that the CDR3 carries no conserved phenylalanine or tryptophan at its end. This sequence joins TRBV7-6 and TRBJ2-1; possibly TRBD2 for D (6 bases). CDR3 length equals 16 residues. Germline V gene lookup returns CDR1 SGHVS and CDR2 FNYEAQ. Trimming took 3 bases from V and 8 from J, leaving 20 bases between them. This CDR3 is CASSLDRLGLNYEQFS. For the CDR3, the DNA is TGTGCCAGCAGCTTGGACCGACTAGGTCTGAACTATGAGCAGTTCTCC.

This clonotype was seen only a few times. The chain combines TRBV20-1 with TRBJ2-1; 9 nucleotides match TRBD2. The germline V gene encodes CDR1 DFQATT and CDR2 SNEGSKA (reference sequence). The CDR3 sequence is 15 residues long. The V gene end was trimmed by 0 bases and the J gene end by 9 bases; junction bases not matched to a gene: 9. CDR3 sequence (DNA): TGCAGTGCTAGAGATCCCCTAGCGGGAAGTCCTGAGCAGTTCTTC. Its translation is CSARDPLAGSPEQFF.

The V and J genes are TRBV6-2 or TRBV6-3 and TRBJ1-1, with TRBD1 as a possible D gene (5 bases). V lost 2 bases and J lost 4, with 11 bases in between. The CDR3 is made up of 14 amino acids. In germline, CDR1 is MNHEY, CDR2 SVGEGT. The CDR3: CASSYLQGRTEAFF. The CDR3, as DNA: TGTGCCAGCAGTTACCTGCAGGGTCGCACTGAAGCTTTCTTT.

CDR3 coding DNA: TGTGCCAGCAGCTTAGCGCGACTAGCCGGTGAGCAGTTCTTC. Protein: CASSLARLAGEQFF. The J gene is TRBJ2-1, the V gene TRBV7-8, with 7 bases that match TRBD2. Per the germline V gene, CDR1 is SGHVS and CDR2 is FQNEAQ. The CDR3 loop spans 14 amino acids. With V trimmed by 0 bases and J by 9 bases, 5 bases remained unmatched. The full variable domain, its missing parts supplied by reference TRBV7-8 and TRBJ2-1, is GAGVSQSPRYKVAKRGQDVALRCDPISGHVSLFWYQQALGQGPEFLTYFQNEAQLDKSGLPSDRFFAERPEGSVSTLKIQRTQQEDSAVYLCASSLARLAGEQFFGPGTRLTVL.

The gene calls are TRBV6-6 and TRBJ1-5; a weak D match, TRBD1 (6 bases). V dropped 10 bases and J dropped 4 bases, with 14 bases sitting between them. Germline CDR1 MNHNY, CDR2 SVGAGI (reference sequence). The CDR3 consists of 13 residues. CDR3 sequence reads: CAMSDRLNQPQHF. The CDR3 nucleotides read TGTGCCATGTCAGACAGGCTAAATCAGCCCCAGCATTTT.

This clonotype was found a few times. The DNA for the CDR3 is TGCGCCAGCAGCCAACTGCCGACTAGCCCTGAGCAGTTCTTC. Protein product: CASSQLPTSPEQFF. The gene calls are TRBV4-1 and TRBJ2-1; 7 bases agree with TRBD2. The CDR3 runs to 14 residues. Germline values: CDR1 MGHRA, CDR2 YSYEKL. Unmatched junction bases numbered 7, after V lost 2 bases and J lost 9 bases.

This clonotype was seen a few times. The chain is built from TRBV7-9 and TRBJ2-3; D unresolved. Trimming stripped 5 bases from V and 6 bases from J, with 9 bases between. Germline assignment: CDR1 SEHNR and CDR2 FQNEAQ (reference sequence). The CDR3 loop spans 12 amino acids. Here the CDR3 reads CASSPQGDTQYF. The CDR3 coding sequence is TGTGCCAGCAGCCCCCAAGGCGATACGCAGTATTTT.

The chain is built from TRBV24-1 and TRBJ2-1; D remains ambiguous. The ends were cut back, 8 bases at V and 7 bases at J, with 17 bases in the middle. Germline V gene data show CDR1 as KGHDR and CDR2 as SFDVKD. The CDR3 contains 14 residues. CDR3 in DNA: TGTGCCACCACCGGAGAAACCTCTAGGAATGAGCAGTTCTTC. Encoded protein: CATTGETSRNEQFF.

The genes are TRBV7-6 and TRBJ2-1; 8 positions match TRBD2. CDR3 length: 17 amino acids. Trimming removed 1 base from V and 2 bases from J; junction bases left unmatched: 7. Germline V gene sequence: CDR1 SGHVS, CDR2 FNYEAQ. CDR3 coding DNA: TGTGCCAGCAGCTTAGGTTCGGGGCGGGAGGCCTACAATGAGCAGTTCTTC. Its protein is CASSLGSGREAYNEQFF.

The CDR3 spells CSARAAGVYEQYF. The CDR3, as DNA: TGCAGTGCTAGAGCCGCCGGGGTTTACGAGCAGTACTTC. This sequence joins TRBV20-1 and TRBJ2-7, with a tentative D call TRBD2 (5 bases). Germline CDR1 and CDR2: DFQATT and SNEGSKA (reference sequence). Trimming stripped 1 base from V and 4 bases from J, with 11 bases between. The CDR3 has 13 residues.

This clonotype was seen only a few times. The chain employs TRBV7-8 and TRBJ2-7; 10 bases are a match to TRBD2. Germline-derived CDR1 and CDR2 are SGHVS and FQNEAQ. CDR3 length: 17 residues. Losses at the gene ends were 3 bases for V and 4 bases for J; bases not matched to a gene: 12. CDR3 sequence reads: CASSFPLAGAAPYEQYF. Written as DNA, the CDR3 is TGTGCCAGCAGCTTTCCCCTAGCGGGAGCTGCGCCGTACGAGCAGTACTTC.

The chain links TRBV6-6 to TRBJ1-3; D not certain. Trimming pared 6 bases from V and 4 bases from J, leaving 7 bases between. The CDR3 contains 12 residues. CDR1 is MNHNY and CDR2 is SVGAGI in the germline V gene (reference sequence). CDR3 DNA sequence: TGTGCCAGCAGGAAAGACGGAAACACCATATATTTT. It yields the protein CASRKDGNTIYF.

The chain couples TRBV11-2 to TRBJ2-7; TRBD2 agrees at 7 bases. This CDR3 is 13 amino acids long. Looked up from germline, CDR1 is SGHAT and CDR2 is FQNNGV. V trimming: 0 bases; J trimming: 7 bases; junction bases outside the gene matches: 3. The CDR3 here is CASSLDRRGEQYF. The CDR3 bases are TGTGCCAGCAGCTTAGATCGGCGGGGGGAGCAGTACTTC.

This clonotype was counted between two and nine times. The chain employs TRBV19 and TRBJ2-1; 10 bases are shared with TRBD2. The V and J ends lost 7 bases and 8 bases, in that order; junction bases with no gene match: 14. The CDR3 runs to 16 residues. The V gene's germline CDR1 is LNHDA and CDR2 SQIVND (reference sequence). This chain's CDR3 is CASTPVSGGLAHEQFF. DNA of the CDR3: TGTGCCAGTACCCCCGTCTCAGGGGGACTAGCGCATGAGCAGTTCTTC.

This clonotype was observed a handful of times. The rearrangement uses TRBV18 and TRBJ2-1; 7 bases align to TRBD2. J gave up 8 bases and V 5 bases, and 18 bases lay outside the gene matches. There are 17 residues in the CDR3. CDR1 and CDR2 (germline): KGHSH, LQKENI. The CDR3 loop reads CASSSKRTGGRADEQFF. For the CDR3, the DNA is TGTGCCAGCTCATCGAAGCGTACAGGAGGGAGGGCAGATGAGCAGTTCTTC.

This clonotype was observed a few times. The CDR3 loop is CASSVRGQPNTGELFF. For the CDR3, the DNA is TGTGCCAGCAGCGTACGTGGACAACCGAACACCGGGGAGCTGTTTTTT. The chain is built from TRBV9 and TRBJ2-2, with a possible D match to TRBD1 (5 bases). This CDR3 has 16 amino acids. With 1 base removed from V and 0 bases from J, the gap between germline ends came to 10 bases. CDR1 is SGDLS, CDR2 YYNGEE, per germline. Combining the CDR3 with reference TRBV9 and TRBJ2-2 gives the whole variable domain DSGVTQTPKHLITATGQRVTLRCSPRSGDLSVYWYQQSLDQGLQFLIQYYNGEERAKGNILERFSAQQFPDLHSELNLSSLELGDSALYFCASSVRGQPNTGELFFGEGSRLTVL.

The chain recombines TRBV4-1 with TRBJ2-7, with 10 bases aligning to TRBD1. The ends lost 2 bases at V and 3 bases at J; junction bases unmatched: 4. Per the germline V gene, CDR1 is MGHRA and CDR2 is YSYEKL. This CDR3 contains 15 residues. CDR3 region: CASSQRTGGSYEQYF. DNA of the CDR3: TGCGCCAGCAGCCAAAGGACAGGGGGAAGCTACGAGCAGTACTTC.

A few counts support this clonotype. This chain links TRBV12-3 or TRBV12-4 with TRBJ2-1; the D gene is possibly TRBD2 (6 bases). The CDR3 spans 14 residues. The V and J ends lost 6 bases and 7 bases respectively, with 16 bases between them. CDR3 region: CASRGRGTSNEQFF. The CDR3 DNA follows: TGTGCCAGCAGGGGCCGCGGGACTTCAAATGAGCAGTTCTTC.

To note about this clonotype: This CDR3 is missing its conserved last phenylalanine or tryptophan, likely due to a read error. This chain connects TRBV24-1 to TRBJ2-5; D perhaps matches TRBD1 (5 bases). Germline CDR1 reads KGHDR; CDR2 reads SFDVKD. Trimming stripped 8 bases from V and 0 bases from J, with 6 bases between. The CDR3 sequence is 12 residues long. In DNA, the CDR3 is TGTGCCACCAAGGGGTACCAAGAGACCCAGTACTCC. This encodes CATKGYQETQYS.

This clonotype showed up just a few times. The gene calls are TRBV20-1 and TRBJ2-7; D is perhaps TRBD1 (5 bases). Looked up from germline, CDR1 is DFQATT and CDR2 is SNEGSKA (reference sequence). Trimming pared 6 bases from V and 2 bases from J, leaving 11 bases between. This CDR3 spans 12 amino acids. CDR3 coding DNA: TGCAGTGCCATGGACAAAACCTACGAGCAGTACTTC. This sequence encodes CSAMDKTYEQYF.